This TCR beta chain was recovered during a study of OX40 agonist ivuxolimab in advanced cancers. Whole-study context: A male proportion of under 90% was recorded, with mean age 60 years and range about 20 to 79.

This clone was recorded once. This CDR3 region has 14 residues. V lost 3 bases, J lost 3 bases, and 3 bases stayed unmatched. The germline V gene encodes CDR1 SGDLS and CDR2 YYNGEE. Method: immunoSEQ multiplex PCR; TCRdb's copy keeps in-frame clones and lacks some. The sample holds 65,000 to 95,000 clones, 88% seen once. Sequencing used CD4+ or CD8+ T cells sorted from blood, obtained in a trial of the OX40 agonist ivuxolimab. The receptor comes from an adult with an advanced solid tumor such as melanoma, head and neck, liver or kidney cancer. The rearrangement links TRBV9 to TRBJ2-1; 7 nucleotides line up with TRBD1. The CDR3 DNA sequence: TGTGCCAGCAGCGGTGACAGGGACTACAATGAGCAGTTCTTC. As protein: CASSGDRDYNEQFF.